These 2 T cell receptor beta chains were sequenced from one sample in a study of cytomegalovirus exposure and HLA in healthy donors. Primers: 60 Vbeta forward and 13 Jbeta reverse. Produced via immunoSEQ multiplex PCR; TCRdb's table is partial and in-frame only. The sample comprises some 140,000 clones, roughly 80% of which are singletons, and roughly 2% rests with the top ten. The sequenced sample was PBMCs. These receptors were obtained from a man aged 25 to 40 in good health and CMV-seronegative.

The chain recombines TRBV9 with TRBJ2-2; TRBD1 matches 8 bases. Germline assignment: CDR1 SGDLS and CDR2 YYNGEE. The CDR3 has 14 residues. Losses at the gene ends were 3 bases for V and 5 bases for J; bases not matched to a gene: 3. In nucleotides, the CDR3 is TGTGCCAGCAGCGGCACAGGGGGGACCGGGGAGCTGTTTTTT. It codes for CASSGTGGTGELFF.

J is TRBJ1-1 and V is TRBV6-5, with D perhaps matching TRBD1 (6 bases). The CDR3 has 15 residues. Per the germline V gene, CDR1 is MNHEY and CDR2 is SVGAGI. The germline V and J ends were trimmed by 4 bases and 2 bases, with 14 bases remaining between them. CDR3 in DNA: TGTGCCAGCAGTTCAGTCAACAGGGCTAACACTGAAGCTTTCTTT. It specifies CASSSVNRANTEAFF.